This entry lists 15 T cell receptor beta chains sequenced from one sample in a study of blood T cell repertoires in COVID-19. Assay used: immunoSEQ multiplex PCR; TCRdb lists only in-frame clones, some missing. The table lists about 190,000 clones, around 80% of them singletons. Sample: peripheral blood. These receptors all come from an elderly woman with active or convalescent COVID-19.

The gene calls are TRBV3-1 (or the pseudogene TRBV3-2) and TRBJ2-7; D remains ambiguous. Germline lookup yields CDR1 LGHDT and CDR2 YNNKEL (reference sequence). CDR3 length equals 12 residues. The ends were cut back, 5 bases at V and 0 bases at J, with 5 bases in the middle. The DNA for the CDR3 is TGTGCCAGCAGCAGAGGCTCCTACGAGCAGTACTTC. Translated, it gives CASSRGSYEQYF.

The rearrangement uses TRBV6-2 or TRBV6-3 and TRBJ2-7, with 8 bases lining up with TRBD1. The V and J ends lost 4 bases and 2 bases, in that order; junction bases with no gene match: 10. Germline V gives CDR1 MNHEY, CDR2 SVGEGT. This CDR3 contains 16 residues. The CDR3, as DNA: TGTGCCAGCAGTTTACCCGGGACAGGTAATCCCTACGAGCAGTACTTC. It codes for CASSLPGTGNPYEQYF.

The chain is built from TRBV7-3 and TRBJ2-7, with 10 bases identical to TRBD2. The CDR3 has 15 amino acids. Germline V lookup: CDR1 SGHTA, CDR2 FQGTGA. V gave up 1 base and J gave up 3 bases; unmatched junction bases: 3. The CDR3 loop is CASSLRGTSDYEQYF. CDR3 coding DNA: TGTGCCAGCAGCTTAAGGGGGACTAGCGACTACGAGCAGTACTTC.

The gene calls are TRBV2 and TRBJ1-2; 9 nucleotides agree with TRBD1. Germline V gene sequence: CDR1 SNHLY, CDR2 FYNNEI. This CDR3 spans 13 amino acids. V was pared by 7 bases and J by 7 bases, with 7 bases of the junction left unmatched. The CDR3 DNA reads TGTGCCAGCACGGCGGACAGGGGCCTTGGCTACACCTTC. It codes for CASTADRGLGYTF.

This clone was detected only once. The J gene is TRBJ2-5, the V gene TRBV18; maybe TRBD1 (5 bases). The germline CDR1 and CDR2 sequences are KGHSH and LQKENI. This CDR3 comprises 15 residues. Trimming pared 6 bases from V and 0 bases from J, leaving 14 bases between. The chain's CDR3 is CASSSRQWNQETQYF. CDR3 DNA: TGTGCCAGCTCGAGCCGACAGTGGAACCAAGAGACCCAGTACTTC.

V is TRBV5-4 and J is TRBJ1-2; D ambiguous. The CDR3 totals 14 residues. The V and J ends lost 0 bases and 9 bases respectively, with 15 bases between them. Germline V gene lookup returns CDR1 SGHNT and CDR2 YYREEE (reference sequence). The CDR3 nucleotides read TGTGCCAGCAGCTTGGTGGGCGTTTTCGTTAGCTACACCTTC. This codes for CASSLVGVFVSYTF.

This sequence joins TRBV11-2 and TRBJ2-1, with TRBD1 identical over 9 bases. The CDR3 is made up of 13 amino acids. Trimming at V came to 4 bases and at J to 7 bases, leaving 2 bases not matched to a gene. Germline CDR1 and CDR2: SGHAT and FQNNGV. The CDR3 DNA reads as TGTGCCAGCAGCTCGGACAGGGGTAATGAGCAGTTCTTC. It translates to CASSSDRGNEQFF.

The rearrangement uses TRBV18 and TRBJ1-2; 8 bases map to TRBD1. With V trimmed by 0 bases and J by 6 bases, 9 bases remained unmatched. The CDR3 contains 16 residues. CDR1 is KGHSH, CDR2 LQKENI, per germline. The CDR3 coding sequence is TGTGCCAGCTCACCACCGAGGACAGGGAGGATTGATGGCTACACCTTC. Its protein product is CASSPPRTGRIDGYTF. Full variable domain (rest looked up from reference TRBV18 and TRBJ1-2): NAGVMQNPRHLVRRRGQEARLRCSPMKGHSHVYWYRQLPEEGLKFMVYLQKENIIDESGMPKERFSAEFPKEGPSILRIQQVVRGDSAAYFCASSPPRTGRIDGYTFGSGTRLTVV.

CDR3 in amino acids: CASSYSGSGSYEQYF. In DNA form, the CDR3 reads TGTGCCAGCAGTTACTCTGGTAGCGGGTCCTACGAGCAGTACTTC. The chain employs TRBV6-5 and TRBJ2-7; TRBD2 aligns across 7 bases. The CDR3 totals 15 residues. Germline lookup yields CDR1 MNHEY and CDR2 SVGAGI. V trimming: 0 bases; J trimming: 1 base; junction bases outside the gene matches: 3.

This rearrangement joins TRBV27 to TRBJ1-3, with 8 bases identical to TRBD1. Trimming took 4 bases from V and 4 from J; bases not matched to a gene: 6. The CDR3 is 15 residues long. Looked up from germline, CDR1 is MNHEY and CDR2 is SMNVEV (reference sequence). The CDR3 region is CASSSGQGTGNTIYF. Written as DNA, the CDR3 is TGTGCCAGCAGTTCCGGACAGGGAACGGGAAACACCATATATTTT.

The V and J genes are TRBV5-1 and TRBJ2-1, with D perhaps TRBD1 (6 bases). Germline-derived CDR1 and CDR2 are SGHRS and YFSETQ. The CDR3 length is 15 residues. Trimming took 5 bases from V and 0 from J, leaving 12 bases between them. The CDR3 DNA sequence: TGCGCCAGCAGGGACAGCCTTGCCTCCTACAATGAGCAGTTCTTC. Amino acids: CASRDSLASYNEQFF.

V gene TRBV7-2 combines with J gene TRBJ2-3, with TRBD2 matching 10 bases. The CDR3 totals 17 residues. CDR1 SGHTA and CDR2 FQGNSA come from the germline V gene. The V gene end was trimmed by 1 base and the J gene end by 5 bases; junction bases not matched to a gene: 9. The CDR3 DNA reads TGTGCCAGCAGCTTAGGGCGAGCGGGGGGGCCCGTAGATACGCAGTATTTT. It encodes CASSLGRAGGPVDTQYF.

This clone has more than one count but fewer than ten. This chain joins TRBV10-3 and TRBJ1-6, with 8 positions matching TRBD1. V lost 7 bases to trimming and J lost 10 bases; unmatched junction nucleotides: 9. The CDR3 runs to 14 residues. CDR1 and CDR2 (germline): ENHRY, SYGVKD. The CDR3 nucleotides are TGTGCCATCAAGACGACAGGGGACGGGTCACCCCTCCACTTT. It translates to CAIKTTGDGSPLHF.

V gene TRBV28 combines with J gene TRBJ2-5, with 9 bases lining up with TRBD2. V trimming: 7 bases; J trimming: 5 bases; junction bases outside the gene matches: 8. The germline V gene encodes CDR1 MDHEN and CDR2 SYDVKM. CDR3 length equals 14 residues. The CDR3 DNA reads as TGTGCCAGCACCCCTTTAGCGGGAGCTGAGACCCAGTACTTC. Its translation is CASTPLAGAETQYF.

The DNA of the CDR3 is TGTGCCACCAGCCCCAGCCGGGGGGTCTTGAACACTGAAGCTTTCTTT. Its protein is CATSPSRGVLNTEAFF. The chain joins TRBV15 to TRBJ1-1; possibly TRBD1 for D (5 bases). V dropped 5 bases and J dropped 0 bases, with 16 bases sitting between them. Germline V gives CDR1 LNHNV, CDR2 YYDKDF (reference sequence). This CDR3 contains 16 residues.